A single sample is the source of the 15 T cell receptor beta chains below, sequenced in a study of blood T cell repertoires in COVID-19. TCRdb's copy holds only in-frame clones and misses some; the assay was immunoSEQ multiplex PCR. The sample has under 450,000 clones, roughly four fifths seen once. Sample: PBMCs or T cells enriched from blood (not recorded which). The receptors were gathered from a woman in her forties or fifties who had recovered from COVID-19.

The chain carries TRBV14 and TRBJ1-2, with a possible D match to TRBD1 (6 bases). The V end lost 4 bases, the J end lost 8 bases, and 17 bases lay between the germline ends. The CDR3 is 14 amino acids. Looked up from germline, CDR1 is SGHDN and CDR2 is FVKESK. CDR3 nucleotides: TGTGCCAGCAGCCGGGGGCAGGGGTTCGGCGGCTACACCTTC. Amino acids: CASSRGQGFGGYTF.

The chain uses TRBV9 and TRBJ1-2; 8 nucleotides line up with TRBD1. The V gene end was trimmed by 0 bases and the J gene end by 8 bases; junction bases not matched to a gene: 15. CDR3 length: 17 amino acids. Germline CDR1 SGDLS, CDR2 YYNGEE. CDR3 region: CASSVEVTGAPPGGYTF. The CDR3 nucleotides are TGTGCCAGCAGCGTAGAAGTGACAGGGGCTCCCCCTGGGGGCTACACCTTC.

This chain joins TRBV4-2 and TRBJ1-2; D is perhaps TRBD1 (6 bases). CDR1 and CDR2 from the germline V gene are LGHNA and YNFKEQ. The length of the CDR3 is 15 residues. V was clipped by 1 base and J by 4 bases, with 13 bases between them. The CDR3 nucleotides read TGTGCCAGCAGCCAAGGGGGAGGGGGTGGCTATGGCTACACCTTC. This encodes CASSQGGGGGYGYTF.

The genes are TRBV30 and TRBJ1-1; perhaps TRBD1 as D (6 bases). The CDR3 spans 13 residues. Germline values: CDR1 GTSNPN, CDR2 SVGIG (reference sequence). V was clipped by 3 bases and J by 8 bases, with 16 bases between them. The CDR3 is CAWSSRDTTEAFF. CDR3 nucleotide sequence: TGTGCCTGGAGCTCCAGGGACACAACGGAAGCTTTCTTT.

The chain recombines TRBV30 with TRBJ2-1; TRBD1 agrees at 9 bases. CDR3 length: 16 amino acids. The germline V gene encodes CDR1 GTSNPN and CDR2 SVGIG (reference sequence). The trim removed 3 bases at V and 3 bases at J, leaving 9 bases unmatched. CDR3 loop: CAWSPGQGGLYNEQFF. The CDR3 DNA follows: TGTGCCTGGAGCCCGGGACAGGGTGGTCTCTACAATGAGCAGTTCTTC. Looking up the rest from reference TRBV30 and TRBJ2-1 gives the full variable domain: SQTIHQWPATLVQPVGSPLSLECTVEGTSNPNLYWYRQAAGRGLQLLFYSVGIGQISSEVPQNLSASRPQDRQFILSSKKLLLSDSGFYLCAWSPGQGGLYNEQFFGPGTRLTVL.

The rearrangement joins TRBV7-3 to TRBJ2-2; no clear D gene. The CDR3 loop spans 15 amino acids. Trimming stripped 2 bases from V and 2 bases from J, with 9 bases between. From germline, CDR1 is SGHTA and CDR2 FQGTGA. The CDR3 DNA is TGTGCCAGCAGCTTATGGCAGCGCAACACCGGGGAGCTGTTTTTT. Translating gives CASSLWQRNTGELFF.

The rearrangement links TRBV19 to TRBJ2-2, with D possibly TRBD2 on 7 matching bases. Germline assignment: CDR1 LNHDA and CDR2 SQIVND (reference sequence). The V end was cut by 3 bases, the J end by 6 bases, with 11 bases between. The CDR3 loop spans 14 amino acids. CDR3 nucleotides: TGTGCCAGTAGTATGGGGGGGGCTGCCGGGGAGCTGTTTTTT. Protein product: CASSMGGAAGELFF.

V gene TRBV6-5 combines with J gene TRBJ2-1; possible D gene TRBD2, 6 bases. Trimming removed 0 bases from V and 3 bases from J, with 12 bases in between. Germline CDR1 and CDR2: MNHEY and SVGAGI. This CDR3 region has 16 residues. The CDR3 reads CASSYSGTLDYNEQFF. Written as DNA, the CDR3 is TGTGCCAGCAGTTACTCCGGGACTCTAGACTACAATGAGCAGTTCTTC.

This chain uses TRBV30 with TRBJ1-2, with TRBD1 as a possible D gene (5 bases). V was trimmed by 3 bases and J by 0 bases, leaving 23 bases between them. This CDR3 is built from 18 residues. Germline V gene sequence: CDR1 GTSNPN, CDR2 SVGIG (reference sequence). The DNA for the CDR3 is TGTGCCTGGAGCCTCCCCCGTCGGGGGTTTAGGGCTAACTATGGCTACACCTTC. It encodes CAWSLPRRGFRANYGYTF.

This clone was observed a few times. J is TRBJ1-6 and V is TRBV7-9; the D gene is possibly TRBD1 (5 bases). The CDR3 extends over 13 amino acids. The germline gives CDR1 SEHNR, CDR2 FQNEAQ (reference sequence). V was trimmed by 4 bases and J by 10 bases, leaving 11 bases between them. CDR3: CASSSTGGSPLHF. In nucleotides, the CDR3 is TGTGCCAGCAGCTCCACCGGGGGGTCACCCCTCCACTTT.

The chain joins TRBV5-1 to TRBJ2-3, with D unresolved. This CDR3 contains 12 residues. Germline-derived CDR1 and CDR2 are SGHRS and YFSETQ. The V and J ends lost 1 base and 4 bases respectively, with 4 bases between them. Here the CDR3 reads CASSLISDTQYF. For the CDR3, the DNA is TGCGCCAGCAGCTTGATCTCAGATACGCAGTATTTT.

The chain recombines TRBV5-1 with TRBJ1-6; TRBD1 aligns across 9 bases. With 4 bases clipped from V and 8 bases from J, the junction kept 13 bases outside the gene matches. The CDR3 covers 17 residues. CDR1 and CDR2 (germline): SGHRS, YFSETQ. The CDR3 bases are TGCGCCAGCAGCCGCAAACCGACGGACAGGGGAGATTCACCCCTCCACTTT. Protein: CASSRKPTDRGDSPLHF.

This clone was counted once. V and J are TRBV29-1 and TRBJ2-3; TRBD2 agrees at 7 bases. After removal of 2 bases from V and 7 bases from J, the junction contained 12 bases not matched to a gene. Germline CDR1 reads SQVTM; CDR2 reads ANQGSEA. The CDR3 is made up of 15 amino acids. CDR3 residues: CSVEPPGGRKNTQYF. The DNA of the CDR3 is TGCAGCGTTGAACCGCCGGGCGGGAGAAAGAATACGCAGTATTTT.

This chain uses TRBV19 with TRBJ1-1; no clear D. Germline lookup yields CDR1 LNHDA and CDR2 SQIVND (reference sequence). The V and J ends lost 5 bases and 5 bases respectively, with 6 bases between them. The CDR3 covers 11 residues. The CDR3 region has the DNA TGTGCCAGTAGTTACGGGACTGAAGCTTTCTTT. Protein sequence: CASSYGTEAFF.

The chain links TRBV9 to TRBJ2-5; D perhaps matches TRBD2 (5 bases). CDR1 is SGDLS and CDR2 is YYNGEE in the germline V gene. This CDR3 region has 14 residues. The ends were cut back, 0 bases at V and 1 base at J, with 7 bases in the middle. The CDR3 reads CASSVGGFQETQYF. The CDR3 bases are TGTGCCAGCAGCGTAGGAGGGTTCCAAGAGACCCAGTACTTC.